The present entry profiles one TCR beta chain with its context. Enrollees, about 18 to 89 years old, lived in about two dozen US areas. This sample is drawn from a study of blood T cell repertoires in COVID-19. Study information: Some COVID-19 samples were acute and others convalescent; all came from the United States, Italy and Spain.

The V segment lost 3 bases and the J segment 5 bases; nucleotides outside the gene matches: 7. The CDR3 has 14 amino acids. From germline, CDR1 is KGHSH and CDR2 LQKENI. Authors' data handling: Quantification of nucleated cells was approximated via reference gene primer amplification. Data came from immunoSEQ multiplex PCR; TCRdb stores just in-frame clones and leaves some out. Clone size and the V and J calls come from that table; the DNA yielded D and trimming. The sample holds 200,000 to 250,000 clones; about four fifths are singletons and the top ten take 1.8%. The TCR originated in a man between 60 and 75 years old who had recovered from COVID-19. The sequenced sample was PBMCs or T cells enriched from blood (not recorded which). This chain connects TRBV18 to TRBJ2-7, with 7 nucleotides matching TRBD1. The chain's CDR3 is CASSPTGIPHEQYF. As DNA, the CDR3 is TGTGCCAGCTCACCGACAGGGATCCCCCACGAGCAGTACTTC. Variable domain in full (rest from reference TRBV18 and TRBJ2-7): NAGVMQNPRHLVRRRGQEARLRCSPMKGHSHVYWYRQLPEEGLKFMVYLQKENIIDESGMPKERFSAEFPKEGPSILRIQQVVRGDSAAYFCASSPTGIPHEQYFGPGTRLTVT.